Listed here are 11 T cell receptor beta chains from one sample, sequenced in a study of radiation and T cells in renal cell carcinoma. The protocol was immunoSEQ multiplex PCR, while the TCRdb copy is restricted to in-frame clones and leaves out a portion. The data contain approximately 86,000 clones, around four fifths of them singletons. Time point here: blood 4 weeks post-SBRT, at nephrectomy. The treatment here: 15 Gy SBRT to primary tumor, nephrectomy 4 weeks later. This specimen was blood, taken from a patient whose treatment included radiotherapy and nephrectomy. The receptors were gathered from a man between 50 and 59 years old with renal cell carcinoma.

The genes are TRBV5-1 and TRBJ1-1, with TRBD1 matching over 8 bases. The J segment lost 1 base and the V segment lost 2 bases, leaving 7 bases of the junction unmatched. Germline CDR1 and CDR2: SGHRS and YFSETQ. CDR3 length: 16 residues. As DNA, the CDR3 is TGCGCCAGCAGCTTTGGACAGGGAGGAGAGAACACTGAAGCTTTCTTT. Translating it yields CASSFGQGGENTEAFF.

This chain connects TRBV6-5 to TRBJ1-3; the match to TRBD1 covers 7 bases. V lost 6 bases, J lost 5 bases, and 4 bases stayed unmatched. The length of the CDR3 is 13 residues. CDR1 is MNHEY and CDR2 is SVGAGI in the germline V gene. Written as DNA, the CDR3 is TGTGCCAGCAGGCGGGACAGCCGAAACACCATATATTTT. Residues: CASRRDSRNTIYF.

J is TRBJ2-7 and V is TRBV5-1; TRBD1 might be the D (5 bases). This CDR3 spans 15 amino acids. The germline V gene has CDR1 SGHRS and CDR2 YFSETQ. V was pared by 0 bases and J by 0 bases, with 10 bases between. In DNA form, the CDR3 reads TGCGCCAGCAGCTTGGTCCCCGACAGCTCCTACGAGCAGTACTTC. Amino acids: CASSLVPDSSYEQYF.

The chain has TRBV6-6 and TRBJ2-7; TRBD1 agrees at 8 bases. The CDR3 covers 14 residues. CDR1 and CDR2 (germline): MNHNY, SVGAGI (reference sequence). Germline trimming cut 6 bases from V and 7 bases from J; bases unmatched to any gene: 11. CDR3 protein: CASRVPDRGREQYF. For the CDR3, the DNA is TGTGCCAGCAGAGTCCCCGACAGGGGACGGGAGCAGTACTTC.

This clone has just a few counts. The CDR3 reads CASSDLGRGQPQHF. DNA of the CDR3: TGTGCCAGCAGTGATTTGGGGAGGGGTCAGCCCCAGCATTTT. V and J are TRBV2 and TRBJ1-5; a weak D match, TRBD1 (5 bases). Trimming took off 3 bases at V and 6 bases at J, with 12 bases between the two ends. In germline, CDR1 is SNHLY, CDR2 FYNNEI. This CDR3 comprises 14 residues.

This rearrangement joins TRBV4-3 to TRBJ1-1; D is ambiguous. Trimming pared 0 bases from V and 4 bases from J, leaving 6 bases between. The CDR3 covers 13 residues. Germline assignment: CDR1 LGHNA and CDR2 YSLEER. The CDR3 sequence is CASSQDRSTEAFF. CDR3 nucleotide sequence: TGCGCCAGCAGCCAAGATCGGTCCACTGAAGCTTTCTTT.

The chain uses TRBV7-8 and TRBJ1-2; D not resolved. The length of the CDR3 is 14 residues. Germline CDR1 and CDR2: SGHVS and FQNEAQ. V was pared by 5 bases and J by 2 bases, with 12 bases between. CDR3 residues: CASSASAANYGYTF. CDR3 DNA: TGTGCCAGCAGCGCCTCGGCGGCCAACTATGGCTACACCTTC.

The CDR3 sequence is CASSPGTGGYETQYF. The CDR3 coding sequence is TGTGCCAGCTCACCAGGGACGGGAGGGTACGAGACCCAGTACTTC. J is TRBJ2-5 and V is TRBV18; TRBD2 agrees at 8 bases. The CDR3 length is 15 residues. The V segment lost 2 bases and the J segment 5 bases; nucleotides outside the gene matches: 7. Germline assignment: CDR1 KGHSH and CDR2 LQKENI.

The chain combines TRBV7-9 with TRBJ1-2; D might be TRBD1 (6 bases). Germline lookup yields CDR1 SEHNR and CDR2 FQNEAQ (reference sequence). CDR3 length: 13 residues. V lost 7 bases to trimming and J lost 3 bases, with 12 bases between them. CDR3: CASNGGADYGYTF. The DNA for the CDR3 is TGTGCCAGCAACGGGGGGGCCGACTATGGCTACACCTTC. Full variable domain (remainder filled in from reference TRBV7-9 and TRBJ1-2): DTGVSQNPRHKITKRGQNVTFRCDPISEHNRLYWYRQTLGQGPEFLTYFQNEAQLEKSRLLSDRFSAERPKGSFSTLEIQRTEQGDSAMYLCASNGGADYGYTFGSGTRLTVV.

The chain recombines TRBV27 with TRBJ2-7, with TRBD1 matching 7 bases. The germline CDR1 and CDR2 sequences are MNHEY and SMNVEV (reference sequence). The CDR3 consists of 14 residues. The trim removed 2 bases at V and 6 bases at J, leaving 7 bases unmatched. This chain's CDR3 is CASSLRGPRSEQYF. The DNA of the CDR3 is TGTGCCAGCAGTTTAAGGGGGCCTCGCTCCGAGCAGTACTTC.

This clone was recorded only once. J is TRBJ2-7 and V is TRBV18, with 10 bases aligning to TRBD1. Germline lookup yields CDR1 KGHSH and CDR2 LQKENI. The CDR3 length is 14 residues. Unmatched junction bases numbered 4, after V lost 3 bases and J lost 5 bases. CDR3 in amino acids: CASSPTGGDHEQYF. The CDR3 DNA follows: TGTGCCAGCTCACCGACAGGGGGCGACCACGAGCAGTACTTC.